The present entry profiles one TCR beta chain with its context. The record originates from a study of T cell changes during pregnancy in multiple sclerosis. CDR3 length: 14 residues. The germline CDR1 and CDR2 sequences are SGHTA and FQGNSA. V gave up 1 base and J gave up 9 bases, with 13 bases separating them. Sequencing used immunoSEQ multiplex PCR; TCRdb keeps in-frame clones, though not all of them. The sample consists of tens of thousands of clones, 85% to 95% of them appearing once. The chain combines TRBV7-2 with TRBJ2-1; tentatively, D is TRBD1 (5 bases). The sample here was peripheral blood, taken after pregnancy. The receptor's source is a female donor with multiple sclerosis, enrolled in a pregnancy study. The CDR3 loop is CASSLGGARFEQFF. The DNA for the CDR3 is TGTGCCAGCAGCTTAGGTGGGGCGCGGTTTGAGCAGTTCTTC.